The 2 T cell receptor beta chains in this list originate from one sample, sequenced in a study of cytomegalovirus exposure and HLA in healthy donors. Both 60 Vbeta primers and 13 Jbeta primers went into the PCR. Clones were sequenced by immunoSEQ multiplex PCR, and TCRdb holds only the in-frame ones, with some missing. The table shows roughly 230,000 clones, with about 77% occurring only once. Sequenced sample: PBMCs. These receptor sequences come from a boy aged 5-17 years in good health and CMV-seronegative.

The V call is TRBV10-3, the J call TRBJ2-5, with 8 positions matching TRBD2. Germline-derived CDR1 and CDR2 are ENHRY and SYGVKD. V trimming: 2 bases; J trimming: 4 bases; junction bases outside the gene matches: 9. CDR3 length: 16 amino acids. DNA for the CDR3: TGTGCCATCAGTGAGGGTTTAGCGGGACACTCAGAGACCCAGTACTTC. Translating it yields CAISEGLAGHSETQYF.

J is TRBJ2-2 and V is TRBV11-3, with D possibly being TRBD1 (5 bases). Germline V CDR1 and CDR2: SGHNT, YENEEA. CDR3 size: 14 residues. Trimming stripped 5 bases from V and 4 bases from J, with 11 bases between. The chain's CDR3 is CASSLDSTTGELFF. CDR3 coding DNA: TGTGCCAGCAGCCTCGACAGTACCACCGGGGAGCTGTTTTTT.